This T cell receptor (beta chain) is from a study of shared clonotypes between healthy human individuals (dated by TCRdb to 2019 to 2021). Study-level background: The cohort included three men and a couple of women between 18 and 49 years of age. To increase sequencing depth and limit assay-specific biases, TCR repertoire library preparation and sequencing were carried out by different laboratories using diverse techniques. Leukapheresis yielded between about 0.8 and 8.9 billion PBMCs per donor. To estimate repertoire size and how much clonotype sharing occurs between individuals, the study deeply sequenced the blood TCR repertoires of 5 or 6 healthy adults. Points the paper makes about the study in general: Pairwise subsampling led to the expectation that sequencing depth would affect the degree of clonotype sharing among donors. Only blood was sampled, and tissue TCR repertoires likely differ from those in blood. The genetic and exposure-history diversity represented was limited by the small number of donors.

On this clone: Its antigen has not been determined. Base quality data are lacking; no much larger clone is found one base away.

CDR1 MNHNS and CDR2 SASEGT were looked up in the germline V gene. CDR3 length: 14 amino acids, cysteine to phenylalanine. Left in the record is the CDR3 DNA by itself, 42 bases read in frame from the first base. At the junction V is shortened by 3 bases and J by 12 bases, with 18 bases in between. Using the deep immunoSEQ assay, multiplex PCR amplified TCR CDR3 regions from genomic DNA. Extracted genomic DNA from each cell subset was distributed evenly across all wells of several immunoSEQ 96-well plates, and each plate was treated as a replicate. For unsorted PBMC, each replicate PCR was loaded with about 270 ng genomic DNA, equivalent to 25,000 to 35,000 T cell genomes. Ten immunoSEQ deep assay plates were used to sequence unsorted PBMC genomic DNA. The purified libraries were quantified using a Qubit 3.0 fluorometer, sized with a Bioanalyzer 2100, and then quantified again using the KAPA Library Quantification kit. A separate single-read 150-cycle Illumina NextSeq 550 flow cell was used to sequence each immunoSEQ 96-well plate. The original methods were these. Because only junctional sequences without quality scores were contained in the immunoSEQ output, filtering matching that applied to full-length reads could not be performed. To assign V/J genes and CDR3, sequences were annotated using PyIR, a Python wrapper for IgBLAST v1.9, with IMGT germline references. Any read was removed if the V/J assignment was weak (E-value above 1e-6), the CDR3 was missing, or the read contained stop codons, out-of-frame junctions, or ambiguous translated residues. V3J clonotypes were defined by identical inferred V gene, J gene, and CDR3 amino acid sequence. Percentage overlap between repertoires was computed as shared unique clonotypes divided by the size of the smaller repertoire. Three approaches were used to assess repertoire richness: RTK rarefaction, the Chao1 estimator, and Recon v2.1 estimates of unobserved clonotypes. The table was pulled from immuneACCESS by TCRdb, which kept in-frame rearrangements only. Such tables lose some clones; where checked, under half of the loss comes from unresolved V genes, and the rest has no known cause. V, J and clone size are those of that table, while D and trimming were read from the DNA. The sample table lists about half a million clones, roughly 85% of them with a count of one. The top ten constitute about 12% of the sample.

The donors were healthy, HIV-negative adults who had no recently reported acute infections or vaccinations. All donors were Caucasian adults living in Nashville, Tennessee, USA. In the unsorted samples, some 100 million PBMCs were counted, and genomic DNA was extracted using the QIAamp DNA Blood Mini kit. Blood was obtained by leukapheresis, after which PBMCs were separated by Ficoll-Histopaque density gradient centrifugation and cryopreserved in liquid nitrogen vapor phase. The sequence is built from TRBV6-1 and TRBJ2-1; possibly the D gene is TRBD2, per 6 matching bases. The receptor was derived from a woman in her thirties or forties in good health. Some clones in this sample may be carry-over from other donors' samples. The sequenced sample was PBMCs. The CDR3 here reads CASSEPFGGPLQFF. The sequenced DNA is TGTGCCAGCAGTGAGCCTTTCGGGGGACCCTTGCAGTTCTTC.